This is a list of T cell receptor beta chains from one sample in a study of blood T cell repertoires in COVID-19. Here immunoSEQ multiplex PCR was the method, and the copy in TCRdb shows in-frame clones only, minus some. The repertoire holds hundreds of thousands of clones, about nine tenths seen once, with around 7.9% in the top ten. Material: peripheral blood. These receptors were taken from a woman between 65 and 79 years old with COVID-19, enrolled during active disease. The CDR3 runs from the conserved cysteine through the conserved F or W. Fields, in order: D gene, CDR3 length, V gene, clone size, J gene, CDR3 protein, CDR3 DNA. A D gene is named only where the DNA matches it firmly. Size is stated for part of the rows, as once, few or many counts, or as a class when the clone is expanded.

d_call: -
cdr3_length: 15
v_call: TRBV28
clone_size: -
j_call: TRBJ1-4
cdr3_aa: CASSSAWTVNEKLFF
cdr3_nt: TGTGCCAGCAGTTCCGCATGGACAGTTAATGAAAAACTGTTTTTT

d_call: -
cdr3_length: 17
v_call: TRBV5-1
clone_size: -
j_call: TRBJ1-1
cdr3_aa: CASSLTGIDLLNTEAFF
cdr3_nt: TGCGCCAGCAGCTTGACTGGTATTGATCTTTTGAACACTGAAGCTTTCTTT

d_call: -
cdr3_length: 11
v_call: TRBV20-1
clone_size: once
j_call: TRBJ1-4
cdr3_aa: CSAPIGEKLFF
cdr3_nt: TGCAGTGCCCCGATCGGGGAAAAACTGTTTTTT

d_call: TRBD1
cdr3_length: 15
v_call: TRBV7-2
clone_size: -
j_call: TRBJ1-2
cdr3_aa: CASSSSGGAGYGYTF
cdr3_nt: TGTGCCAGCAGCTCGTCAGGGGGCGCGGGGTATGGCTACACCTTC

d_call: -
cdr3_length: 15
v_call: TRBV4-3
clone_size: -
j_call: TRBJ1-1
cdr3_aa: CASSQEALLNTEAFF
cdr3_nt: TGCGCCAGCAGCCAAGAAGCGCTTCTGAACACTGAAGCTTTCTTT

d_call: -
cdr3_length: 16
v_call: TRBV7-2
clone_size: -
j_call: TRBJ1-1
cdr3_aa: CASSLRGRGSNTEAFF
cdr3_nt: TGTGCCAGCAGCTTAAGGGGCAGGGGCTCGAACACTGAAGCTTTCTTT

d_call: -
cdr3_length: 15
v_call: TRBV10-1
clone_size: -
j_call: TRBJ2-1
cdr3_aa: CASSEGQLLYNEQFF
cdr3_nt: TGCGCCAGCAGTGAGGGGCAACTGCTCTACAATGAGCAGTTCTTC

d_call: -
cdr3_length: 14
v_call: TRBV21-1
clone_size: -
j_call: TRBJ1-4
cdr3_aa: CASTRDTINEKLFF
cdr3_nt: TGTGCCAGCACCCGTGACACGATTAATGAAAAACTGTTTTTT

d_call: -
cdr3_length: 16
v_call: TRBV9
clone_size: -
j_call: TRBJ2-7
cdr3_aa: CASSVAHRVPSYEQYF
cdr3_nt: TGTGCCAGCAGCGTAGCCCACCGGGTCCCCTCCTACGAGCAGTACTTC

d_call: TRBD1
cdr3_length: 15
v_call: TRBV3-1/TRBV3-2
clone_size: once
j_call: TRBJ1-1
cdr3_aa: CASSQGGTANTEAFF
cdr3_nt: TGTGCCAGCAGCCAAGGAGGGACAGCGAACACTGAAGCTTTCTTT

d_call: TRBD1
cdr3_length: 13
v_call: TRBV24-1
clone_size: -
j_call: TRBJ2-3
cdr3_aa: CATSDSPGTGRYF
cdr3_nt: TGTGCCACCAGTGATTCCCCAGGGACAGGTCGGTATTTT

d_call: TRBD2
cdr3_length: 13
v_call: TRBV6-2/TRBV6-3
clone_size: -
j_call: TRBJ2-7
cdr3_aa: CASSTGLDYEQYF
cdr3_nt: TGTGCCAGCAGCACGGGACTAGACTACGAGCAGTACTTC

d_call: -
cdr3_length: 12
v_call: TRBV12-3/TRBV12-4
clone_size: -
j_call: TRBJ1-1
cdr3_aa: CASSPQGFRAFF
cdr3_nt: TGTGCCAGCAGCCCCCAGGGGTTTCGAGCTTTCTTT

d_call: -
cdr3_length: 13
v_call: TRBV5-1
clone_size: -
j_call: TRBJ1-1
cdr3_aa: CASSDLGGTEAFF
cdr3_nt: TGCGCCAGCAGCGACTTAGGAGGCACTGAAGCTTTCTTT

d_call: TRBD1
cdr3_length: 15
v_call: TRBV24-1
clone_size: -
j_call: TRBJ2-3
cdr3_aa: CATSRTGLSTDTQYF
cdr3_nt: TGTGCCACTTCACGGACAGGTCTGTCCACAGATACGCAGTATTTT

d_call: -
cdr3_length: 15
v_call: TRBV6-5
clone_size: -
j_call: TRBJ1-3
cdr3_aa: CAIKGGSTSGNTIYF
cdr3_nt: TGTGCCATTAAAGGGGGATCCACCTCTGGAAACACCATATATTTT